The 32 T cell receptor beta chains presented below share a single source sample, sequenced in a study of blood T cell repertoires in COVID-19 (TCRdb year 2020). The method was the immunoSEQ multiplex PCR assay. TCRdb re-hosts the immuneACCESS table, in-frame sequences only. Its copies lack some clones; in the studies checked, an unresolved V gene accounts for under half of them, and the cause for the rest is not known. The table for this sample lists a few hundred thousand clones; 70% to 90% of them were counted only once. Jointly, the top ten make up 1.5% to 2% of the sample. Sequenced sample: PBMCs or T cells enriched from blood (not recorded which). These receptors were collected from a woman between 50 and 59 years old who had recovered from COVID-19.

Here the CDR3 reads CASSLADRGGNSPLHF. CDR3 DNA: TGTGCCAGCAGCTTGGCGGACAGGGGAGGAAATTCACCCCTCCACTTT. The V gene is TRBV5-8, the J gene TRBJ1-6; 9 positions match TRBD1. CDR3 length equals 16 residues. Germline V gene sequence: CDR1 SGHTS, CDR2 YDEGEE. V was clipped by 0 bases and J by 7 bases; unmatched bases: 5.

About this clone itself: The junction does not match germline at one end; this may be a read error. This sequence joins TRBV4-1 and TRBJ2-2; 10 bases fit TRBD2. The CDR3 has 16 residues. Germline V gene data show CDR1 as MGHRA and CDR2 as YSYEKL. Here the CDR3 DNA reads TGCGCCAGCAGCCAAACTAGCGGGATTAACAACGGGGAGCTGTTTTTT. It encodes CASSQTSGINNGELFF.

V is TRBV25-1 and J is TRBJ1-4; D gene unclear. The germline V gene has CDR1 MGHDK and CDR2 SYGVNS. Trimming removed 4 bases at V and 1 base at J, with 13 bases between. This CDR3 comprises 16 residues. CDR3 coding DNA: TGTGCCAGCAGTGTAGTTTCGGTTGGAACTAATGAAAAACTGTTTTTT. It specifies CASSVVSVGTNEKLFF.

Details on this clone: At the DNA level, this CDR3 is encoded by other sequences in the same sample as well. J is TRBJ1-1 and V is TRBV5-1; 7 bases agree with TRBD1. This CDR3 is built from 14 residues. CDR1 is SGHRS and CDR2 is YFSETQ in the germline V gene. The trim removed 2 bases at V and 1 base at J, leaving 2 bases unmatched. Here the CDR3 reads CASSLGTANTEAFF. For the CDR3, the DNA is TGCGCCAGCAGCTTAGGGACAGCGAACACTGAAGCTTTCTTT.

The rearrangement links TRBV5-1 to TRBJ2-1; the match to TRBD1 covers 9 bases. The CDR3 consists of 18 residues. V lost 0 bases, J lost 2 bases, and 9 bases stayed unmatched. Germline V CDR1 and CDR2: SGHRS, YFSETQ. For the CDR3, the DNA is TGCGCCAGCAGCTTGGTAGGCTCACAGGGGGCCCCCTACAATGAGCAGTTCTTC. It yields the protein CASSLVGSQGAPYNEQFF.

V usage is TRBV5-4 and J usage is TRBJ2-1, with 7 bases aligning to TRBD2. V was pared by 2 bases and J by 0 bases, with 11 bases of the junction left unmatched. CDR3 length: 18 amino acids. The germline V gene encodes CDR1 SGHNT and CDR2 YYREEE (reference sequence). CDR3 sequence: CASSFIYTGGSSYNEQFF. The DNA for the CDR3 is TGTGCCAGCAGCTTTATTTACACTGGCGGGAGCTCCTACAATGAGCAGTTCTTC.

V and J are TRBV18 and TRBJ2-7, with TRBD2 identical over 7 bases. J lost 5 bases, V lost 6 bases, and 10 bases had no gene match. From germline, CDR1 is KGHSH and CDR2 LQKENI. The CDR3 length is 14 residues. The CDR3 region is CASSAGTGGDEQYF. The CDR3 DNA is TGTGCCAGCTCCGCCGGGACGGGAGGAGACGAGCAGTACTTC.

The chain employs TRBV7-3 and TRBJ1-2; 10 bases agree with TRBD1. V dropped 0 bases and J dropped 4; count of bases not matched to a gene: 17. The CDR3 length is 20 residues. Per the germline V gene, CDR1 is SGHTA and CDR2 is FQGTGA. CDR3 loop: CASSLTAGQGNPDNSYGYTF. The CDR3 DNA sequence: TGTGCCAGCAGCTTAACAGCGGGACAGGGGAACCCCGATAATTCCTATGGCTACACCTTC.

CDR3 loop: CASSIGQGRADTEAFF. CDR3 in DNA: TGTGCCAGCAGCATCGGACAGGGACGCGCTGACACTGAAGCTTTCTTT. The chain combines TRBV5-4 with TRBJ1-1, with 8 nucleotides matching TRBD1. CDR3 length: 16 amino acids. Trimming took 4 bases from V and 3 from J; bases not matched to a gene: 11. The germline V gene has CDR1 SGHNT and CDR2 YYREEE (reference sequence).

This clone turned up a few times. CDR3 sequence reads: CASSAGLRDYSYEQYF. The CDR3 nucleotides read TGCGCCAGCAGCGCCGGGCTCCGGGACTACTCCTACGAGCAGTACTTC. This rearrangement joins TRBV5-1 to TRBJ2-7; 7 positions match TRBD2. Trimming at V came to 4 bases and at J to 0 bases, leaving 10 bases not matched to a gene. In germline, CDR1 is SGHRS, CDR2 YFSETQ. CDR3 length: 16 amino acids.

The chain is built from TRBV28 and TRBJ2-3; D is possibly TRBD2 (6 bases). Germline values: CDR1 MDHEN, CDR2 SYDVKM. Trimming removed 6 bases from V and 2 bases from J, with 18 bases in between. CDR3 length: 16 residues. The CDR3 DNA reads TGTGCCAGCAGACGATCCACCAGGACTATCACAGATACGCAGTATTTT. This codes for CASRRSTRTITDTQYF.

The chain combines TRBV5-1 with TRBJ1-1; D gene unclear. Germline CDR1 reads SGHRS; CDR2 reads YFSETQ. CDR3 size: 15 residues. Trimming removed 2 bases at V and 0 bases at J, with 11 bases between. The CDR3 region is CASSFAGGLNTEAFF. The CDR3 DNA sequence: TGCGCCAGCAGCTTTGCCGGCGGCCTGAACACTGAAGCTTTCTTT.

The genes are TRBV11-2 and TRBJ1-3; D is perhaps TRBD1 (5 bases). Germline V gene data show CDR1 as SGHAT and CDR2 as FQNNGV. This CDR3 region has 18 residues. Trimming took 1 base from V and 0 from J, leaving 16 bases between them. The CDR3 DNA sequence: TGTGCCAGCAGCTTAGTATCCCGACAGCGCCGCTCTGGAAACACCATATATTTT. This codes for CASSLVSRQRRSGNTIYF.

The V and J genes are TRBV6-2 or TRBV6-3 and TRBJ2-3, with TRBD2 identical over 13 bases. The germline V gene has CDR1 MNHEY and CDR2 SVGEGT. V lost 0 bases and J lost 3; bases outside the gene matches: 0. The CDR3 has 16 amino acids. This CDR3 is CASSYSLAGGTDTQYF. DNA for the CDR3: TGTGCCAGCAGTTACTCACTAGCGGGAGGGACAGATACGCAGTATTTT.

The rearrangement joins TRBV28 to TRBJ2-7; TRBD2 matches at 13 bases. The CDR3 covers 17 residues. CDR1 is MDHEN and CDR2 is SYDVKM in the germline V gene. The junction had 12 bases not matched to a gene; V was cut back by 6 bases and J by 4 bases. The CDR3 bases are TGTGCCAGCAGCATGTCGCGGGGACTAGCGGGGAGGTACGAGCAGTACTTC. Encoded protein: CASSMSRGLAGRYEQYF.

This clone occurred once. The V gene is TRBV5-1, the J gene TRBJ2-1, with D possibly matching TRBD1 (6 bases). Germline CDR1 reads SGHRS; CDR2 reads YFSETQ. The CDR3 is made up of 13 amino acids. The V and J ends lost 2 bases and 10 bases respectively, with 13 bases between them. This chain's CDR3 is CASSLGDNTEQFF. The CDR3 DNA reads as TGCGCCAGCAGCTTAGGGGACAACACGGAGCAGTTCTTC.

J is TRBJ1-6 and V is TRBV5-4, with TRBD1 as a possible D gene (6 bases). The germline V and J ends were trimmed by 4 bases and 6 bases, with 11 bases remaining between them. The CDR3 totals 14 residues. CDR1 is SGHNT, CDR2 YYREEE, per germline (reference sequence). The CDR3 DNA sequence: TGTGCCAGCAGCAATGGACAGATTAATTCACCCCTCCACTTT. Translated: CASSNGQINSPLHF.

This clone was recorded only once. V is TRBV5-1 and J is TRBJ2-7; 7 bases agree with TRBD1. The junction had 5 bases not matched to a gene; V was cut back by 4 bases and J by 7 bases. The CDR3 has 12 amino acids. Germline V gene sequence: CDR1 SGHRS, CDR2 YFSETQ. The CDR3 reads CASSTGQEEQYF. The CDR3 region has the DNA TGCGCCAGCAGCACCGGACAGGAGGAGCAGTACTTC.

The J gene is TRBJ2-1, the V gene TRBV24-1; D perhaps matches TRBD2 (6 bases). This CDR3 is 13 amino acids long. The V gene's germline CDR1 is KGHDR and CDR2 SFDVKD. The ends were cut back, 9 bases at V and 8 bases at J, with 16 bases in the middle. The CDR3 DNA is TGTGCCACCTCATCGGCGGGAATCGATGAGCAGTTCTTC. It is translated as CATSSAGIDEQFF.

The rearrangement joins TRBV2 to TRBJ2-2, with a weak D call TRBD1 (6 bases). V shed 3 bases and J shed 4 bases, with 6 bases lying between them. Germline V gene lookup returns CDR1 SNHLY and CDR2 FYNNEI. The CDR3 runs 13 residues. CDR3 residues: CASSDRGTGELFF. The DNA for the CDR3 is TGTGCCAGCAGTGACAGGGGCACCGGGGAGCTGTTTTTT.

Turning to this clone: An end of the junction does not agree with germline; a read error may underlie this. This rearrangement joins TRBV27 to TRBJ2-7; 7 positions agree with TRBD1. The CDR3 extends over 13 amino acids. Germline CDR1 reads MNHEY; CDR2 reads SMNVEV (reference sequence). Here the CDR3 reads CTSSPGQYYEQYF. The CDR3 nucleotides are TGTACCAGCAGTCCGGGACAGTACTACGAGCAGTACTTC.

This sequence joins TRBV19 and TRBJ1-6; 9 bases agree with TRBD1. The V gene's germline CDR1 is LNHDA and CDR2 SQIVND (reference sequence). This CDR3 is built from 14 residues. With 9 bases clipped from V and 8 bases from J, the junction kept 8 bases outside the gene matches. The CDR3 reads CASDPGQGYSPLHF. The CDR3 DNA reads TGTGCCAGCGACCCGGGACAGGGCTATTCACCCCTCCACTTT.

The chain links TRBV28 to TRBJ1-1; D not certain. V dropped 2 bases and J dropped 0 bases, with 10 bases sitting between them. The CDR3 is 15 residues long. Germline values: CDR1 MDHEN, CDR2 SYDVKM. The CDR3 spells CASSLRNGMNTEAFF. CDR3 in DNA: TGTGCCAGCAGTTTACGCAACGGTATGAACACTGAAGCTTTCTTT. The full variable domain, completed using reference TRBV28 and TRBJ1-1, is DVKVTQSSRYLVKRTGEKVFLECVQDMDHENMFWYRQDPGLGLRLIYFSYDVKMKEKGDIPEGYSVSREKKERFSLILESASTNQTSMYLCASSLRNGMNTEAFFGQGTRLTVV.

The gene calls are TRBV27 and TRBJ1-5; a weak D match, TRBD1 (6 bases). The length of the CDR3 is 15 residues. Germline V gene sequence: CDR1 MNHEY, CDR2 SMNVEV (reference sequence). Trimming cost V 6 bases and J 4 bases, with 16 bases left between them. CDR3 region: CASRPQGQGNQPQHF. Written as DNA, the CDR3 is TGTGCCAGCAGGCCTCAGGGGCAGGGGAATCAGCCCCAGCATTTT.

This chain uses TRBV7-6 with TRBJ1-6; 10 bases fit TRBD1. After removal of 0 bases from V and 9 bases from J, the junction contained 2 bases not matched to a gene. The length of the CDR3 is 15 residues. Germline values: CDR1 SGHVS, CDR2 FNYEAQ. The CDR3 DNA is TGTGCCAGCAGCTTAGCGGGGACAGGGGTTTCACCCCTCCACTTT. This gives the protein CASSLAGTGVSPLHF.

The chain carries TRBV7-8 and TRBJ2-1; 11 bases fit TRBD2. After removal of 1 base from V and 2 bases from J, the junction contained 4 bases not matched to a gene. The CDR3 loop spans 17 amino acids. The germline V gene encodes CDR1 SGHVS and CDR2 FQNEAQ. The DNA of the CDR3 is TGTGCCAGCAGCTTAGGGGGACTAGCGGAAACCTACAATGAGCAGTTCTTC. It is translated as CASSLGGLAETYNEQFF.

This chain joins TRBV27 and TRBJ2-2, with no clear D. The germline V and J ends were trimmed by 5 bases and 0 bases, with 13 bases remaining between them. Germline CDR1 reads MNHEY; CDR2 reads SMNVEV (reference sequence). CDR3 length: 16 residues. In nucleotides, the CDR3 is TGTGCCAGCAGTCTTAGTCGTTTGGCGAACACCGGGGAGCTGTTTTTT. Amino acids: CASSLSRLANTGELFF.

The rearrangement joins TRBV24-1 to TRBJ2-7, with a tentative D call TRBD1 (9 bases). This CDR3 contains 17 residues. Germline CDR1 reads KGHDR; CDR2 reads SFDVKD. V lost 4 bases, J lost 5 bases, and 23 bases lay in between. CDR3 sequence reads: CATSDSRGGDRVNEQYF. DNA for the CDR3: TGTGCCACCAGTGACTCCCGGGGGGGGGACAGGGTCAACGAGCAGTACTTC.

This chain uses TRBV7-9 with TRBJ2-1; D perhaps matches TRBD2 (6 bases). V lost 5 bases, J lost 4 bases, and 21 bases lay in between. Germline CDR1 and CDR2: SEHNR and FQNEAQ (reference sequence). This CDR3 region has 17 residues. The CDR3 is CASSEGGESAGYNEQFF. CDR3 nucleotide sequence: TGTGCCAGCAGCGAGGGAGGAGAATCTGCGGGATACAATGAGCAGTTCTTC.

The chain carries TRBV5-1 and TRBJ1-1; D unresolved. The CDR3 is 14 residues long. V shed 1 base and J shed 0 bases, with 7 bases lying between them. CDR1 is SGHRS and CDR2 is YFSETQ in the germline V gene. This chain's CDR3 is CASSLPSMNTEAFF. CDR3 DNA sequence: TGCGCCAGCAGCTTGCCAAGCATGAACACTGAAGCTTTCTTT.

The gene calls are TRBV19 and TRBJ2-1; 13 nucleotides align to TRBD2. J was trimmed by 3 bases and V by 3 bases; bases with no gene match: 5. This CDR3 is 17 amino acids long. CDR1 is LNHDA, CDR2 SQIVND, per germline (reference sequence). The CDR3 reads CASSIKGLAGFYNEQFF. DNA of the CDR3: TGTGCCAGTAGTATTAAGGGACTAGCGGGATTCTACAATGAGCAGTTCTTC.

CDR3 sequence reads: CASRETGAYEQYF. The DNA for the CDR3 is TGTGCCAGCAGGGAGACAGGGGCCTACGAGCAGTACTTC. The V gene is TRBV12-3 or TRBV12-4, the J gene TRBJ2-7; the match to TRBD1 covers 8 bases. This CDR3 comprises 13 residues. V trimming: 6 bases; J trimming: 2 bases; junction bases outside the gene matches: 3.